The clone carrying this T cell receptor (beta chain) was seen a single time. This record belongs to a study of blood T cell repertoires in COVID-19. Looking at the study overall: Some COVID-19 samples were acute and others convalescent; all came from the United States, Italy and Spain. PBMCs, B-cell-depleted T cells, or T cells provided the cDNA or gDNA that made up the material.

Source study methods: Amplifying reference gene primers gave estimates of nucleated cell counts. The protocol was immunoSEQ multiplex PCR, while the TCRdb copy is restricted to in-frame clones and leaves out a portion. V and J calls plus clone size are reproduced from that table; the DNA served to infer D and trimming. Here the sample spans about 240,000 clones, approximately 90% being singletons. The CDR3 extends over 15 amino acids. The germline CDR1 and CDR2 sequences are SNHLY and FYNNEI. Trimming took 5 bases from V and 8 from J; bases not matched to a gene: 10. The sequence was obtained from a man between 60 and 75 years old who had recovered from COVID-19. The gene calls are TRBV2 and TRBJ2-4; 9 positions agree with TRBD1. What was sequenced was peripheral blood. The CDR3 DNA sequence: TGTGCCAGCAGTCTCGGACAGGGGATATGGGACATTCAGTACTTC. It is translated as CASSLGQGIWDIQYF.